Following are 21 T cell receptor beta chains from one sample sequenced in a study of early T cells in non-severe SARS-CoV-2 infection. From the 5' RACE reads, TCRdb called clonotypes with MiXCR, one entry per CDR3 protein. The sample lists more than 40,000 distinct CDR3 sequences; over 5% were seen once. The source was whole blood, collected at baseline. The receptors come from an adult who was a healthcare worker with PCR-confirmed SARS-CoV-2 infection or an uninfected control (not recorded which).

The table lists this clonotype with many counts. The CDR3 is CASRPLATVNYEQYF. CDR3 coding DNA: TGTGCCAGCAGACCCCTAGCGACCGTAAACTACGAGCAGTACTTC. The gene calls are TRBV6-2 or TRBV6-3 and TRBJ2-7, with a weak D call TRBD2 (6 bases). Germline CDR1 reads MNHEY; CDR2 reads SVGEGT. This CDR3 has 15 amino acids. V was pared by 6 bases and J by 3 bases, with 18 bases between.

This clonotype showed up many times. The chain couples TRBV27 to TRBJ2-7; no clear D. The ends were cut back, 4 bases at V and 0 bases at J, with 10 bases in the middle. The CDR3 has 14 amino acids. Per the germline V gene, CDR1 is MNHEY and CDR2 is SMNVEV (reference sequence). CDR3 nucleotide sequence: TGTGCCAGCAGTTACCAGAAGAGCTCCTACGAGCAGTACTTC. Translation gives CASSYQKSSYEQYF.

This clonotype was observed many times. CDR3 sequence reads: CASSAFPLEYEQYF. The CDR3 DNA sequence: TGTGCCAGCAGTGCGTTCCCGCTAGAGTACGAGCAGTACTTC. The genes are TRBV2 and TRBJ2-7; the D is unclear. V was shortened by 4 bases and J by 4 bases, with 14 bases between the two germline ends. The CDR3 sequence is 14 residues long. In germline, CDR1 is SNHLY, CDR2 FYNNEI.

This clonotype appeared many times. V and J are TRBV6-5 and TRBJ1-1, with D possibly being TRBD1 (5 bases). V lost 4 bases, J lost 3 bases, and 9 bases lay in between. Germline CDR1 is MNHEY and CDR2 is SVGAGI. The CDR3 has 13 amino acids. CDR3 nucleotide sequence: TGTGCCAGCAGTTGGGGGGTGGACACTGAAGCTTTCTTT. Protein sequence: CASSWGVDTEAFF.

The chain combines TRBV9 with TRBJ2-4; tentatively, D is TRBD1 (6 bases). The V end lost 4 bases, the J end lost 1 base, and 21 bases lay between the germline ends. The length of the CDR3 is 18 residues. In germline, CDR1 is SGDLS, CDR2 YYNGEE. The CDR3 loop is CASSPQVPGAGAKNIQYF. CDR3 bases: TGTGCCAGCAGCCCCCAAGTCCCAGGGGCCGGGGCCAAAAACATTCAGTACTTC.

This clonotype was recorded many times. This chain connects TRBV24-1 to TRBJ2-1; TRBD2 matches at 8 bases. V shed 5 bases and J 10 bases; nucleotides not matched to a gene: 9. Germline V CDR1 and CDR2: KGHDR, SFDVKD. The length of the CDR3 is 14 residues. The CDR3 bases are TGTGCCACCAGTGGAGAGCGGGAGTTGGGGGAGCAGTTCTTC. Encoded protein: CATSGERELGEQFF.

Concerning this clonotype: One junction end disagrees with the germline gene, perhaps due to a read error. The chain links TRBV11-2 to TRBJ2-1, with 8 bases matching TRBD2. Germline lookup yields CDR1 SGHAT and CDR2 FQNNGV. The CDR3 extends over 14 amino acids. CDR3 bases: TGTGTCAGCAGCTTAGAAGCGGGGGACAATGAGCAGTTCTTC. Translated, it gives CVSSLEAGDNEQFF.

V is TRBV6-6 and J is TRBJ1-1; D unclear. Deletions cut 8 bases from V and 3 bases from J, with 16 bases between. Per germline, CDR1 MNHNY and CDR2 SVGAGI (reference sequence). The CDR3 has 14 amino acids. The CDR3 DNA is TGTGCCAGCCGCGCAAGCACCATCTACACTGAAGCTTTCTTT. This encodes CASRASTIYTEAFF.

This clonotype was seen at least ten times. The chain recombines TRBV5-1 with TRBJ2-2; the D gene is possibly TRBD2 (6 bases). From germline, CDR1 is SGHRS and CDR2 YFSETQ. V lost 3 bases, J lost 1 base, and 10 bases lay in between. There are 15 residues in the CDR3. CDR3: CASSWDSMNTGELFF. The CDR3 DNA follows: TGCGCCAGCAGCTGGGACTCCATGAACACCGGGGAGCTGTTTTTT.

This clonotype was counted ten times or more. This chain links TRBV27 with TRBJ2-5; 13 nucleotides agree with TRBD2. Trimming took 5 bases from V and 4 from J; bases not matched to a gene: 4. The CDR3 is made up of 15 amino acids. Germline V gene lookup returns CDR1 MNHEY and CDR2 SMNVEV (reference sequence). The CDR3 bases are TGTGCCAGCAGTCGGGGACTAGCGGGACCAGAGACCCAGTACTTC. Translated, it gives CASSRGLAGPETQYF.

At least ten counts were recorded for this clonotype. J is TRBJ1-3 and V is TRBV9; D is undetermined. The CDR3 contains 13 residues. Looked up from germline, CDR1 is SGDLS and CDR2 is YYNGEE. The V end lost 3 bases, the J end lost 9 bases, and 13 bases lay between the germline ends. The CDR3 DNA reads as TGTGCCAGCAGCGAGGTCCCCATGGGCACCATATATTTT. It yields the protein CASSEVPMGTIYF.

The sample holds many counts of this clonotype. DNA for the CDR3: TGTGCCAGCAGTTTACTGATCCGGGACAGGGGTTTCGTCGGCAATCAGCCCCAGCATTTT. It is translated as CASSLLIRDRGFVGNQPQHF. The rearrangement uses TRBV27 and TRBJ1-5, with 10 positions matching TRBD1. Germline V gene sequence: CDR1 MNHEY, CDR2 SMNVEV (reference sequence). After removal of 2 bases from V and 2 bases from J, the junction contained 15 bases not matched to a gene. This CDR3 region has 20 residues.

Ten or more counts support this clonotype. The rearrangement uses TRBV6-5 and TRBJ2-3; TRBD1 is a possible D gene (6 bases). The CDR3 length is 14 residues. Trimming took 6 bases from V and 3 from J, leaving 13 bases between them. The germline V gene encodes CDR1 MNHEY and CDR2 SVGAGI. CDR3 sequence: CASSRSGQTDTQYF. CDR3 nucleotide sequence: TGTGCCAGCAGCCGCTCTGGACAGACAGATACGCAGTATTTT.

This clonotype has just a few counts. The J gene is TRBJ1-2, the V gene TRBV20-1; TRBD1 is a possible D gene (6 bases). Germline V gene data show CDR1 as DFQATT and CDR2 as SNEGSKA (reference sequence). Trimming pared 3 bases from V and 1 base from J, leaving 12 bases between. There are 14 residues in the CDR3. CDR3 sequence reads: CSASDRLINYGYTF. CDR3 DNA sequence: TGCAGTGCTAGTGACAGGCTTATTAACTATGGCTACACCTTC.

This clonotype has a count of ten or more. The genes are TRBV11-2 and TRBJ1-1, with 7 bases identical to TRBD1. Germline V gene sequence: CDR1 SGHAT, CDR2 FQNNGV. The CDR3 is 17 residues long. Unmatched junction bases numbered 8, after V lost 0 bases and J lost 1 base. The CDR3 sequence: CASSLDPGGKANTEAFF. CDR3 nucleotides: TGTGCCAGCAGCTTAGATCCAGGGGGGAAGGCGAACACTGAAGCTTTCTTT.

This clonotype was seen only a few times. The rearrangement links TRBV20-1 to TRBJ2-3, with 7 positions matching TRBD2. Germline CDR1 and CDR2: DFQATT and SNEGSKA (reference sequence). CDR3 length equals 13 residues. The CDR3 DNA follows: TGCTGCGCCCCGCGGGAGCAGACAGATACGCAGTATTTT. This gives the protein CCAPREQTDTQYF.

In this sample, this clonotype turned up many times. The V call is TRBV11-1, the J call TRBJ2-6; D call uncertain. V lost 2 bases and J 3 bases, leaving 5 bases between the germline ends. This CDR3 region has 14 residues. Germline CDR1 reads SGHAT; CDR2 reads FQDESV (reference sequence). The CDR3 DNA reads as TGTGCCAGCAGCTTATCTGGTGGGGCCAACGTCCTGACTTTC. Its translation is CASSLSGGANVLTF.

In its sample, this clonotype was seen a few times. The chain uses TRBV5-1 and TRBJ1-6, with D possibly matching TRBD1 (5 bases). In germline, CDR1 is SGHRS, CDR2 YFSETQ. V was trimmed by 2 bases and J by 5 bases, leaving 11 bases between them. The CDR3 spans 15 residues. This CDR3 reads CASSFTGNDNSPLHF. The CDR3 DNA follows: TGCGCCAGCAGCTTCACAGGAAACGATAATTCACCCCTCCACTTT.

This clonotype was detected many times. The genes are TRBV29-1 and TRBJ2-7, with no clear D. This CDR3 contains 13 residues. Germline CDR1 reads SQVTM; CDR2 reads ANQGSEA. Trimming took off 2 bases at V and 0 bases at J, with 8 bases between the two ends. CDR3 DNA: TGCAGCGTTGAACGCGACCACTCCTACGAGCAGTACTTC. Translated: CSVERDHSYEQYF.

This clonotype was recorded many times. The V and J genes are TRBV20-1 and TRBJ1-5; D possibly corresponds to TRBD1 (5 bases). V was trimmed by 3 bases and J by 1 base, leaving 10 bases between them. This CDR3 has 14 residues. Germline CDR1 and CDR2: DFQATT and SNEGSKA (reference sequence). The CDR3 loop is CSASGGLSNQPQHF. CDR3 nucleotide sequence: TGCAGTGCTAGTGGGGGATTGAGCAATCAGCCCCAGCATTTT.

This clonotype has at least ten counts. This chain links TRBV3-1 with TRBJ2-7; no clear D. Germline CDR1 is LGHDT and CDR2 is YNNKEL (reference sequence). The CDR3 runs to 14 residues. V was cut by 4 bases and J by 5 bases, with 15 bases left in between. CDR3 sequence reads: CASSLRRSPNEQYF. The CDR3 bases are TGTGCCAGCAGCCTCCGACGGAGCCCCAACGAGCAGTACTTC.